The rows below give T cell receptor beta chains drawn from one sample of a study of blood T cell repertoires in COVID-19. TCRdb's table, derived via immunoSEQ multiplex PCR, lists solely in-frame clones and lacks some. The profile shows approximately 400,000 clones, about 90% of them singletons. The sequencing sample was made of peripheral blood. These receptors came from a man aged 35-49 years with acute or convalescent COVID-19. Both conserved end residues are part of each CDR3. Fields, in order: D gene, V gene, clone size, J gene, CDR3 DNA, CDR3 protein. D genes are given only for firm matches. The size field is filled for only some rows; it gives once, few, many or a size class.

d_call: TRBD1; v_call: TRBV19; clone_size: NA; j_call: TRBJ2-5; cdr3_nt: TGTGCCAGTAGTAGAGGGACCGGGACAGGAAAAGAGACCCAGTACTTC; cdr3_aa: CASSRGTGTGKETQYF
d_call: NA; v_call: TRBV5-6; clone_size: NA; j_call: TRBJ1-6; cdr3_nt: TGTGCCAGCAGCTTAGGTCCAGCAGGTTCACCCCTCCACTTT; cdr3_aa: CASSLGPAGSPLHF
d_call: TRBD1; v_call: TRBV2; clone_size: NA; j_call: TRBJ2-7; cdr3_nt: TGTGCCAGCAGTGTCGGACAGGGAGGCTACGAGCAGTACTTC; cdr3_aa: CASSVGQGGYEQYF
d_call: NA; v_call: TRBV4-1; clone_size: NA; j_call: TRBJ1-5; cdr3_nt: TGCGCCAGCAGCCAAGGGGCCGCCAGGGGTCCCCAGCCCCAGCATTTT; cdr3_aa: CASSQGAARGPQPQHF
d_call: NA; v_call: TRBV28; clone_size: once; j_call: TRBJ1-1; cdr3_nt: TGTGCCAGCAGGAATCTCGGACAGTTTGAAGCTTTCTTT; cdr3_aa: CASRNLGQFEAFF
d_call: NA; v_call: TRBV30; clone_size: NA; j_call: TRBJ1-5; cdr3_nt: TGTGCCTGGAGTCCGGGTATGGGTCAGCCCCAGCATTTT; cdr3_aa: CAWSPGMGQPQHF
d_call: TRBD1; v_call: TRBV5-4; clone_size: NA; j_call: TRBJ2-7; cdr3_nt: TGTGCCAGCAGCTTGGAAAACAGGGGGATCGACGAGCAGTACTTC; cdr3_aa: CASSLENRGIDEQYF
d_call: TRBD1; v_call: TRBV28; clone_size: NA; j_call: TRBJ1-1; cdr3_nt: TGTGCCAGCAGTTCAGGGGGACGCGGGACTGAAGCTTTCTTT; cdr3_aa: CASSSGGRGTEAFF
d_call: NA; v_call: TRBV5-1; clone_size: NA; j_call: TRBJ1-5; cdr3_nt: TGCGCCAGCAGCCTAGATAGCAATCAGCCCCAGCATTTT; cdr3_aa: CASSLDSNQPQHF
d_call: NA; v_call: TRBV5-6; clone_size: NA; j_call: TRBJ2-7; cdr3_nt: TGTGCCAGCACCCATGGGGCTACAGGGTCCTACGAGCAGTACTTC; cdr3_aa: CASTHGATGSYEQYF
d_call: TRBD2; v_call: TRBV19; clone_size: NA; j_call: TRBJ2-7; cdr3_nt: TGTGCCAGTAGTATAAACTACCCCGGGACTAGCGGGAGTTACGAGCAGTACTTC; cdr3_aa: CASSINYPGTSGSYEQYF
d_call: TRBD2; v_call: TRBV2; clone_size: NA; j_call: TRBJ2-7; cdr3_nt: TGTGCCAGCCCCACGTGGGGGGGCTCCTACGAGCAGTACTTC; cdr3_aa: CASPTWGGSYEQYF
d_call: TRBD1; v_call: TRBV19; clone_size: NA; j_call: TRBJ2-1; cdr3_nt: TGTGCCAGTAGTCACGGGACAGAGAGCTCCTACAATGAGCAGTTCTTC; cdr3_aa: CASSHGTESSYNEQFF
d_call: NA; v_call: TRBV6-6; clone_size: NA; j_call: TRBJ1-2; cdr3_nt: TGTGCCAGCAGCCTGGGGGGAGTTAATGGCTACACCTTC; cdr3_aa: CASSLGGVNGYTF
d_call: TRBD1; v_call: TRBV6-2/TRBV6-3; clone_size: once; j_call: TRBJ1-1; cdr3_nt: TGTGCCAGCAGTTACTCCCAGGGGGTCAGAGGGACTGAAGCTTTCTTT; cdr3_aa: CASSYSQGVRGTEAFF
d_call: NA; v_call: TRBV11-2; clone_size: NA; j_call: TRBJ2-3; cdr3_nt: TGTGCCAGCAGCTTAGTGCGGGAACAAAATACGCAGTATTTT; cdr3_aa: CASSLVREQNTQYF
d_call: TRBD2; v_call: TRBV30; clone_size: NA; j_call: TRBJ2-7; cdr3_nt: TGTGCCTGGGCAAAGGCCCCCCGACTAGCGGGGACCTACGAACAGTACTTC; cdr3_aa: CAWAKAPRLAGTYEQYF
d_call: TRBD1; v_call: TRBV6-5; clone_size: once; j_call: TRBJ1-1; cdr3_nt: TGTGCCAGCAGTTACAGGAAATTAGGACAGGGGCGGGCTTTCTTT; cdr3_aa: CASSYRKLGQGRAFF
d_call: TRBD1; v_call: TRBV2; clone_size: NA; j_call: TRBJ1-6; cdr3_nt: TGTGCCAGCAGTACCGGGACAGGGGTGCGTAATTCACCCCTCCACTTT; cdr3_aa: CASSTGTGVRNSPLHF
d_call: NA; v_call: TRBV9; clone_size: NA; j_call: TRBJ2-2; cdr3_nt: TGTGCCAGCAGCGTAAGGGGAAGGAACACCGGGGAGCTGTTTTTT; cdr3_aa: CASSVRGRNTGELFF
d_call: NA; v_call: TRBV7-9; clone_size: NA; j_call: TRBJ1-1; cdr3_nt: TGTGCCAGCAGCTTACCCCAGGTCACTGAAGCTTTCTTT; cdr3_aa: CASSLPQVTEAFF
d_call: TRBD2; v_call: TRBV7-2; clone_size: NA; j_call: TRBJ2-7; cdr3_nt: TGTGCCAGCAGCTTAGGGCGGGGGGACTACGAGCAGTACTTC; cdr3_aa: CASSLGRGDYEQYF
d_call: NA; v_call: TRBV5-6; clone_size: NA; j_call: TRBJ1-3; cdr3_nt: TGTGCCAGCAGCTTGGACGCGGGACGTGGAAACACCATATATTTT; cdr3_aa: CASSLDAGRGNTIYF
d_call: NA; v_call: TRBV6-1; clone_size: NA; j_call: TRBJ1-5; cdr3_nt: TGTGCCAGCAGTGACGCCAGTAGCAATCAGCCCCAGCATTTT; cdr3_aa: CASSDASSNQPQHF
d_call: TRBD2; v_call: TRBV5-6; clone_size: NA; j_call: TRBJ2-5; cdr3_nt: TGTGCCAGCAGCTTCCTCCCCAGCGGGAGGGAGACCCAGTACTTC; cdr3_aa: CASSFLPSGRETQYF
d_call: TRBD1; v_call: TRBV4-3; clone_size: NA; j_call: TRBJ1-2; cdr3_nt: TGCGCCAGCAGCCAAGATCAAGGGGGCTGGCTTGGCTACACCTTC; cdr3_aa: CASSQDQGGWLGYTF
d_call: TRBD2; v_call: TRBV11-2; clone_size: NA; j_call: TRBJ2-1; cdr3_nt: TGTGCCAGCAGCCCCAGGACTAGCGGAGATAATGAGCAGTTCTTC; cdr3_aa: CASSPRTSGDNEQFF
d_call: TRBD2; v_call: TRBV2; clone_size: NA; j_call: TRBJ2-1; cdr3_nt: TGTGCCAGCAGTGGTTTCGGGCTAGCGGGAGTCCACAATGAGCAGTTCTTC; cdr3_aa: CASSGFGLAGVHNEQFF
d_call: NA; v_call: TRBV7-3; clone_size: NA; j_call: TRBJ2-7; cdr3_nt: TGTGCCAGCAGCTTAGCAGATACCTACGAGCAGTACTTC; cdr3_aa: CASSLADTYEQYF
d_call: TRBD1; v_call: TRBV15; clone_size: NA; j_call: TRBJ1-3; cdr3_nt: TGTGCCACCCAATTGACAGGGTTGAGCTCTGGAAACACCATATATTTT; cdr3_aa: CATQLTGLSSGNTIYF
d_call: NA; v_call: TRBV27; clone_size: NA; j_call: TRBJ2-5; cdr3_nt: TGTGCCAGCAGTTTATTAGAAAGACAAGAGACCCAGTACTTC; cdr3_aa: CASSLLERQETQYF
d_call: NA; v_call: TRBV2; clone_size: NA; j_call: TRBJ2-7; cdr3_nt: TGTGCCAGTCAAAACGGTCAAGACTTCGAGCAGTACTTC; cdr3_aa: CASQNGQDFEQYF
d_call: NA; v_call: TRBV12-3/TRBV12-4; clone_size: NA; j_call: TRBJ2-1; cdr3_nt: TGTGCCAGCGGAGGGTCGGGGTACAATGAGCAGTTCTTC; cdr3_aa: CASGGSGYNEQFF
d_call: NA; v_call: TRBV9; clone_size: NA; j_call: TRBJ2-1; cdr3_nt: TGTGCCAGCGACTCGGGACTGTACAATGAGCAGTTCTTC; cdr3_aa: CASDSGLYNEQFF
d_call: NA; v_call: TRBV5-8; clone_size: NA; j_call: TRBJ2-4; cdr3_nt: TGTGCCAGCAGGGAGAGGGTTTTAGCCAAAAACATTCAGTACTTC; cdr3_aa: CASRERVLAKNIQYF
d_call: NA; v_call: TRBV5-1; clone_size: NA; j_call: TRBJ1-3; cdr3_nt: TGCGCCAGCAGCTTGGATCAGGGGTTTGGAAACACCATATATTTT; cdr3_aa: CASSLDQGFGNTIYF
d_call: TRBD1; v_call: TRBV19; clone_size: NA; j_call: TRBJ1-5; cdr3_nt: TGTGCCAGTAGCCTATCCAGGGGACAGGGCAATCAGCCCCAGCATTTT; cdr3_aa: CASSLSRGQGNQPQHF